This T cell receptor (beta chain) was recorded in a study of cytomegalovirus exposure and HLA in healthy donors (dated by TCRdb to the late 2010s). For the study in its entirety: The 666 repertoires of the first cohort and the 120 validation repertoires were produced on the same platform, according to a later analysis. The study aimed to test whether cataloging public T cell receptors could reveal signatures of past pathogen exposure. The study combined high-throughput TCR immunosequencing, statistical association of individual TCRs with disease status, and machine learning to predict cytomegalovirus infection status. In addition to the first cohort of 666 subjects, a separate validation cohort of 120 different subjects was used. Study-wide conclusions, independent of this receptor: The classifier was reported to diagnose cytomegalovirus status with high specificity and sensitivity in both the original and validation cohorts. All 130 or so repertoires were used to score co-occurrence in the validation cohort in a later analysis, because that analysis had no HLA typing for the cohort. In vitro tests confirmed that a few of the cytomegalovirus-associated TCR beta chains recognize cytomegalovirus antigens. A later analysis found that TCRs clustered in the first cohort also tended to co-occur in the 120 validation repertoires, with 90% to 95% of cluster scores above 0. Across donors, most TCR sequences were observed very rarely, whereas some public TCRs were present in many individuals. The study listed approximately 150 TCR beta chains as associated with cytomegalovirus. It was suggested by the authors that the approach could potentially be generalized to other disease states and immunological phenotypes.

From the cysteine through the phenylalanine, the CDR3 covers 16 amino acids. The CDR3 DNA has 48 bases and is translated from base 1. CDR1 and CDR2 were assigned from the germline V gene (reference sequence) as SEHNR and FQNEAQ. V is cut by 1 base and J by 0 bases, and the space between the germline ends is 12 bases. As concerns this clone: The antigen it binds to is not known. Base qualities are not provided; no much larger clone lies one nucleotide away.

Separate from the approximately 700-subject first cohort, the validation cohort of over 90 subjects was the group to which the donors belonged. Library prep was done by the immunoSEQ multiplex PCR assay. The original methods were these. To diagnose cytomegalovirus status from the catalog of TCR beta chain sequences, a statistical classification framework was built. In its TCRdb copy, this immuneACCESS table keeps in-frame sequences only and misses some clones. Where compared with another copy, unresolved V genes explain less than half of these, and the others have no known cause. Clone size and V and J calls were adopted from that table, with D and trimming inferred from the DNA. This sample holds roughly 60,000 clones; 85% to 95% were observed only once. 5.8% of the sample is held by the ten biggest clonotypes.

The receptor's source is a young woman in good health and CMV-seropositive. This chain joins TRBV7-9 to TRBJ1-1; a confident D gene designation cannot be given. The sequencing sample was made of PBMCs. The CDR3 loop reads CASSLGTWEMNTEAFF. In nucleotide form, the sequence is TGTGCCAGCAGCTTAGGAACCTGGGAGATGAACACTGAAGCTTTCTTT.